This T cell receptor (beta chain) is drawn from a study of breast tumors, draining lymph nodes, adjacent tissues. TCRdb used MiXCR to reprocess the multiplex PCR reads, holding one entry per CDR3 protein. The table lists roughly 14,000 distinct CDR3 sequences, roughly 52% of them singletons. CDR1 SGHVS and CDR2 FNYEAQ come from the germline V gene. The CDR3 length is 15 residues. V was pared by 1 base and J by 0 bases, with 7 bases between. Input material: tumor-adjacent breast tissue. This chain joins TRBV7-6 and TRBJ1-5; a possible D gene is TRBD1 (6 bases). The origin of this receptor is a female donor with breast cancer. Some clones in this sample may be carry-over from other donors' samples. The CDR3 region has the DNA TGTGCCAGCAGCTTAGGGACAGATAGCAATCAGCCCCAGCATTTT. This encodes CASSLGTDSNQPQHF.